Presented here are 18 T cell receptor beta chains from one specimen sequenced in a study of T-cell reconstitution after alpha-beta-depleted transplantation in children. Preparation of the TCRbeta library used unique molecular identifiers. Each CDR3 protein gets one entry after TCRdb re-called the PCR reads with MiXCR. The sample records around 200,000 distinct CDR3 sequences, roughly 9% being singletons. Sequenced material: PBMCs from the stem cell graft donor, taken from the stem cell graft. These receptors were taken from a human donor who donated a stem cell graft to a child with acute lymphoblastic leukemia.

This clonotype was picked up many times. V and J are TRBV30 and TRBJ2-2; tentatively, D is TRBD2 (5 bases). The CDR3 is 14 amino acids. The V end was cut by 8 bases, the J end by 0 bases, with 13 bases between. Germline-derived CDR1 and CDR2 are GTSNPN and SVGIG (reference sequence). CDR3 sequence reads: CAQRTAPNTGELFF. Written as DNA, the CDR3 is TGTGCCCAGAGGACTGCCCCGAACACCGGGGAGCTGTTTTTT.

This clonotype appeared many times. The rearrangement joins TRBV7-8 to TRBJ1-2; 10 bases map to TRBD1. The CDR3 spans 16 residues. Germline V lookup: CDR1 SGHVS, CDR2 FQNEAQ. V lost 4 bases, J lost 6 bases, and 11 bases stayed unmatched. The CDR3 is CASSSRDRGLHDGYTF. The CDR3 DNA follows: TGTGCCAGCAGCTCGAGAGACAGGGGGCTGCATGATGGCTACACCTTC. Combining the CDR3 with reference TRBV7-8 and TRBJ1-2 gives the whole variable domain GAGVSQSPRYKVAKRGQDVALRCDPISGHVSLFWYQQALGQGPEFLTYFQNEAQLDKSGLPSDRFFAERPEGSVSTLKIQRTQQEDSAVYLCASSSRDRGLHDGYTFGSGTRLTVV.

This clonotype was seen a few times. The J gene is TRBJ1-1, the V gene TRBV7-9; D gene ambiguous. The CDR3 extends over 12 amino acids. V lost 1 base, J lost 5 bases, and 5 bases lay in between. Germline-derived CDR1 and CDR2 are SEHNR and FQNEAQ (reference sequence). The CDR3 region has the DNA TGTGCCAGCAGCTTAGACTTGACTGAAGCTTTCTTT. It yields the protein CASSLDLTEAFF.

The V call is TRBV27, the J call TRBJ1-1, with D hard to call. Trimming took off 9 bases at V and 3 bases at J, with 8 bases between the two ends. Germline values: CDR1 MNHEY, CDR2 SMNVEV (reference sequence). The CDR3 is 11 residues long. This CDR3 is CASGPYTEAFF. The CDR3 DNA is TGTGCCAGTGGACCGTACACTGAAGCTTTCTTT.

This clonotype was seen a few times. This chain links TRBV3-1 with TRBJ1-2; 8 bases are a match to TRBD1. CDR1 and CDR2 from the germline V gene are LGHDT and YNNKEL (reference sequence). V lost 4 bases, J lost 4 bases, and 2 bases stayed unmatched. This CDR3 has 13 amino acids. The CDR3 DNA reads as TGTGCCAGCAGCCCGGGACAGGTCTATGGCTACACCTTC. Translation: CASSPGQVYGYTF. The full variable domain, with the rest looked up from reference TRBV3-1 and TRBJ1-2, is DTAVSQTPKYLVTQMGNDKSIKCEQNLGHDTMYWYKQDSKKFLKIMFSYNNKELIINETVPNRFSPKSPDKAHLNLHINSLELGDSAVYFCASSPGQVYGYTFGSGTRLTVV.

This clonotype has only a few counts. The CDR3: CASSVDRGHPLDIAKNIQYF. Written as DNA, the CDR3 is TGTGCCAGCAGCGTTGACAGGGGTCACCCCCTGGATATAGCCAAAAACATTCAGTACTTC. The chain links TRBV9 to TRBJ2-4; 8 nucleotides line up with TRBD1. CDR1 and CDR2 from the germline V gene are SGDLS and YYNGEE. With 2 bases clipped from V and 0 bases from J, the junction kept 16 bases outside the gene matches. CDR3 size: 20 residues.

This clonotype was detected ten times or more. The rearrangement links TRBV4-3 to TRBJ2-3, with D possibly matching TRBD1 (5 bases). V gave up 0 bases and J gave up 1 base, with 5 bases separating them. The length of the CDR3 is 14 residues. CDR1 LGHNA and CDR2 YSLEER come from the germline V gene. The CDR3 sequence is CASSQDRGTDTQYF. The CDR3 region has the DNA TGCGCCAGCAGCCAAGACAGGGGCACAGATACGCAGTATTTT.

V usage is TRBV25-1 and J usage is TRBJ2-4; no clear D. The CDR3 contains 15 residues. V was cut by 1 base and J by 2 bases, with 9 bases left in between. Per the germline V gene, CDR1 is MGHDK and CDR2 is SYGVNS. Written as DNA, the CDR3 is TGTGCCAGCAGTGAATCGAGAGGTTCCAAAAACATTCAGTACTTC. Translation: CASSESRGSKNIQYF.

The gene calls are TRBV6-5 and TRBJ1-5; D ambiguous. Trimming stripped 5 bases from V and 0 bases from J, with 11 bases between. The CDR3 is 15 amino acids. Germline V gene sequence: CDR1 MNHEY, CDR2 SVGAGI. The CDR3 DNA reads as TGTGCCAGCAGTCTCATCGGGCCTAGCAATCAGCCCCAGCATTTT. Amino acid sequence: CASSLIGPSNQPQHF.

This clonotype showed up just a few times. V and J are TRBV12-3 or TRBV12-4 and TRBJ1-2; D is perhaps TRBD1 (5 bases). This CDR3 comprises 15 residues. V shed 5 bases and J shed 6 bases, with 19 bases lying between them. The CDR3 sequence is CASSPEPGLKNGYTF. Here the CDR3 DNA reads TGTGCCAGCAGTCCCGAACCGGGACTGAAAAATGGCTACACCTTC.

The table lists this clonotype with a few counts. The chain employs TRBV6-5 and TRBJ2-3; the match to TRBD1 covers 10 bases. Germline CDR1 reads MNHEY; CDR2 reads SVGAGI. CDR3 length: 15 amino acids. V shed 2 bases, J shed 1 base, and the junction held 0 bases outside the gene matches. The CDR3 protein is CASSYGTGGTDTQYF. Here the CDR3 DNA reads TGTGCCAGCAGTTACGGGACAGGGGGCACAGATACGCAGTATTTT.

This clonotype was counted ten times or more. The chain employs TRBV7-2 and TRBJ2-2, with 7 nucleotides matching TRBD1. J gave up 1 base and V 0 bases, and 11 bases lay outside the gene matches. CDR1 SGHTA and CDR2 FQGNSA come from the germline V gene. This CDR3 is 19 amino acids long. Here the CDR3 DNA reads TGTGCCAGCAGCTTAGCCCTCCCCACCGGGACAGAGAACACCGGGGAGCTGTTTTTT. Translation gives CASSLALPTGTENTGELFF.

V usage is TRBV18 and J usage is TRBJ2-3; TRBD1 or TRBD2 may be the D gene (5 bases each). Germline V gene sequence: CDR1 KGHSH, CDR2 LQKENI. Trimming took 3 bases from V and 4 from J, leaving 14 bases between them. This CDR3 region has 15 residues. Here the CDR3 reads CASSPMDLGADTQYF. The CDR3 nucleotides read TGTGCCAGCTCACCGATGGATCTGGGGGCAGATACGCAGTATTTT.

The J gene is TRBJ2-5, the V gene TRBV12-3 or TRBV12-4; 11 bases agree with TRBD2. V lost 2 bases and J lost 7; bases outside the gene matches: 15. This CDR3 comprises 18 residues. The CDR3 loop reads CASSLLISSGGLGGTQYF. CDR3 DNA: TGTGCCAGCAGTTTACTAATCTCTAGCGGGGGGCTGGGGGGGACCCAGTACTTC.

V gene TRBV12-3 or TRBV12-4 combines with J gene TRBJ1-1; no definite D call. This CDR3 spans 13 amino acids. V gave up 7 bases and J gave up 1 base, with 10 bases separating them. CDR3 nucleotide sequence: TGTGCCAGCATTATTCCATCGAACACTGAAGCTTTCTTT. It yields the protein CASIIPSNTEAFF.

By sample fraction, this clonotype is medium-sized. V and J are TRBV12-3 or TRBV12-4 and TRBJ2-1, with 9 bases fitting TRBD1. The CDR3 spans 12 residues. Trimming removed 10 bases from V and 7 bases from J; junction bases left unmatched: 5. The CDR3 DNA follows: TGTGCCATCCTTGGGACAGGGAATGAGCAGTTCTTC. Translating it yields CAILGTGNEQFF.

This clonotype came up a few times. The chain couples TRBV5-1 to TRBJ2-7; TRBD2 might be the D (6 bases). V lost 1 base to trimming and J lost 1 base, with 15 bases between them. Per the germline V gene, CDR1 is SGHRS and CDR2 is YFSETQ. The CDR3 loop spans 16 amino acids. Here the CDR3 DNA reads TGCGCCAGCAGCTTGTTAGAGGGACTGTTATCCTACGAGCAGTACTTC. This encodes CASSLLEGLLSYEQYF.

This clonotype has more than one count but fewer than ten. DNA for the CDR3: TGCGCCAGCAGCCATCGCGACTCAAGAAATGAGCAGTTCTTC. Amino acid sequence: CASSHRDSRNEQFF. The chain employs TRBV5-1 and TRBJ2-1; D unclear. Germline V lookup: CDR1 SGHRS, CDR2 YFSETQ. CDR3 length equals 14 residues. Trimming left V 4 bases short and J 7 bases short, with 15 bases between.